These 3 T cell receptor beta chains were all obtained from the same sample, sequenced in a study of cytomegalovirus exposure and HLA in healthy donors. Some clones are missing from TCRdb's copy, which holds only in-frame ones; the method was immunoSEQ multiplex PCR. This table holds about 200,000 clones, around 87% found once. Sequenced material: PBMCs. The receptors shown here come from a woman under 30 in good health and CMV-seropositive.

The rearrangement uses TRBV19 and TRBJ2-7; 11 bases fit TRBD2. J lost 3 bases, V lost 5 bases, and 6 bases had no gene match. The CDR3 spans 15 residues. The germline V gene encodes CDR1 LNHDA and CDR2 SQIVND (reference sequence). For the CDR3, the DNA is TGTGCCAGTAGTTTAACTAGCGGGAGTGTCTACGAGCAGTACTTC. Its protein is CASSLTSGSVYEQYF.

The chain employs TRBV29-1 and TRBJ1-3; D is perhaps TRBD1 (5 bases). The CDR3 totals 14 residues. CDR1 and CDR2 from the germline V gene are SQVTM and ANQGSEA. Trimming shortened V by 6 bases and J by 3 bases, and 15 bases separated the two germline ends. CDR3 DNA sequence: TGCAGCGTCCTGGGAGGGGTGGTTGGAAACACCATATATTTT. Its protein is CSVLGGVVGNTIYF.

The V call is TRBV13, the J call TRBJ1-1; 8 nucleotides agree with TRBD1. V trimming: 1 base; J trimming: 5 bases; junction bases outside the gene matches: 6. CDR1 is PRHDT, CDR2 FYEKMQ, per germline (reference sequence). This CDR3 contains 15 residues. For the CDR3, the DNA is TGTGCCAGCAGCTTAGCGAGGACAGGGATGACTGAAGCTTTCTTT. Translation: CASSLARTGMTEAFF.